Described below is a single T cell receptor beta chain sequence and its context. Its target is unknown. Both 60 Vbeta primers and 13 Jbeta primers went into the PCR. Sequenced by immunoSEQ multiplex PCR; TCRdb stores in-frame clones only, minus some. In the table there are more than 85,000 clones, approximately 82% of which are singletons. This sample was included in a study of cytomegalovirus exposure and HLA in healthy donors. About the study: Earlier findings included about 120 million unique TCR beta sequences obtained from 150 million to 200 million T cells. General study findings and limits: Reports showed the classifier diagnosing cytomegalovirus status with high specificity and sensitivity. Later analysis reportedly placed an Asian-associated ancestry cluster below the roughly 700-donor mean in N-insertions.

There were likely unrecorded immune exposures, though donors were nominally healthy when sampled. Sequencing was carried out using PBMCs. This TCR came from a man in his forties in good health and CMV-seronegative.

The CDR3: CASKTLTEHNQPQHF. The CDR3 DNA reads TGTGCCAGTAAAACGCTGACAGAACACAATCAGCCCCAGCATTTT. V is TRBV19 and J is TRBJ1-5, with a weak D call TRBD1 (5 bases). The CDR3 is 15 amino acids. V lost 7 bases, J lost 3 bases, and 16 bases lay in between. CDR1 LNHDA and CDR2 SQIVND come from the germline V gene (reference sequence).